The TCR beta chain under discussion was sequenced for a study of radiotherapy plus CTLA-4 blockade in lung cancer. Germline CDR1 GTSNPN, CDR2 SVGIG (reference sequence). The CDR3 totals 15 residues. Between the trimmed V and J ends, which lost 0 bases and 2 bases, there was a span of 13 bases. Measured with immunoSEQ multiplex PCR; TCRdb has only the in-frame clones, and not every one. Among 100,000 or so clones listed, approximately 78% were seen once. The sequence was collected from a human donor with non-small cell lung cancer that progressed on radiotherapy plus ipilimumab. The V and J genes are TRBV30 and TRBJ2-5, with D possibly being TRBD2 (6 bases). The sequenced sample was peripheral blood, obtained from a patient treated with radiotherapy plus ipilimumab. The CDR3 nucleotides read TGTGCCTGGAGTGTTGTCCGGCGGGGACAAGAGACCCAGTACTTC. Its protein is CAWSVVRRGQETQYF.